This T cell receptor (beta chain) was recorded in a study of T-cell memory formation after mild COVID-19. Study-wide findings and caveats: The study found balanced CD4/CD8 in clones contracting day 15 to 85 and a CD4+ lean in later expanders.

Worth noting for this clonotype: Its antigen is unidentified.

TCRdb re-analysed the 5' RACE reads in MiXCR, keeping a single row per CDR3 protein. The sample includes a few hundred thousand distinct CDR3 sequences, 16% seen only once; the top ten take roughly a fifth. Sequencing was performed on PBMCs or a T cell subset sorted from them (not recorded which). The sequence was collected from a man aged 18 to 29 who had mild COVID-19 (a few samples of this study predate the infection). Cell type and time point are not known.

The CDR3 DNA is TGTGCCAGCAGTTTAATGCGGGGGGGCCGAGGGTCCTACAATGAGCAGTTCTTC. Its translation: CASSLMRGGRGSYNEQFF. The gene calls are TRBV27 and TRBJ2-1, with 9 nucleotides matching TRBD2. The V gene's germline CDR1 is MNHEY and CDR2 SMNVEV (reference sequence). Trimming took 2 bases from V and 1 from J; bases not matched to a gene: 9. The CDR3 has 18 amino acids.